This entry lists 22 T cell receptor beta chains sequenced from one sample in a study of T cell repertoires in aging, cancer and after chemotherapy. A mixed TRB-A/B primer pool amplified rearranged TRB by multiplex touch-down PCR. In TCRdb, the multiplex PCR reads were re-called with MiXCR into one record per CDR3 protein. The table shows about 17,000 distinct CDR3 sequences, with 40% to 55% occurring only once. Peripheral blood genomic DNA, not sorted cells or RNA, was the template. Sequenced input: blood. All receptors come from a human donor in good health.

In its sample, this clonotype was seen a few times. The chain couples TRBV6-5 to TRBJ2-5, with D tentatively TRBD1 (6 bases). The V and J ends lost 4 bases and 6 bases respectively, with 15 bases between them. The CDR3 spans 14 residues. Per the germline V gene, CDR1 is MNHEY and CDR2 is SVGAGI. Here the CDR3 reads CASSSWDKGKTQYF. CDR3 sequence (DNA): TGTGCCAGCAGTTCTTGGGACAAGGGAAAGACCCAGTACTTC.

On this clonotype itself: At one end, the junction sequence differs from germline, possibly due to a read error. The rearrangement uses TRBV7-4 and TRBJ2-5, with D maybe TRBD1 (7 bases). Looked up from germline, CDR1 is SGHVT and CDR2 is SQSDAQ. This CDR3 contains 16 residues. The CDR3 spells CASSLRTGEAEETQYF. CDR3 DNA sequence: TGTGCCAGCAGCTTACGTACAGGGGAGGCAGAAGAGACCCAATACTTC.

CDR3 sequence: CASSDFISRGRSYEQYF. In DNA form, the CDR3 reads TGTGCCAGCAGTGATTTTATTAGCAGGGGACGGTCCTACGAGCAGTACTTC. This sequence joins TRBV27 and TRBJ2-7, with D perhaps TRBD1 (6 bases). CDR1 and CDR2 from the germline V gene are MNHEY and SMNVEV (reference sequence). The V end was cut by 5 bases, the J end by 1 base, with 21 bases between. The CDR3 is made up of 17 amino acids.

The chain carries TRBV18 and TRBJ2-7, with 7 nucleotides matching TRBD1. CDR3 length: 13 amino acids. CDR1 KGHSH and CDR2 LQKENI come from the germline V gene. Trimming removed 4 bases from V and 5 bases from J; junction bases left unmatched: 5. CDR3 DNA: TGTGCCAGCTCACGCGACAGGGTGGACGAGCAGTACTTC. It specifies CASSRDRVDEQYF.

The chain couples TRBV5-6 to TRBJ2-5; D not certain. Per germline, CDR1 SGHDT and CDR2 YYEEEE. The V and J ends lost 5 bases and 5 bases respectively, with 10 bases between them. The CDR3 is 12 residues long. The CDR3 DNA reads as TGTGCCAGCAGTTATTTACCGGAGACCCAGTACTTC. This gives the protein CASSYLPETQYF.

As regards this clonotype: This may come from a read error, since a much larger clone is one base off. V is TRBV6-2 or TRBV6-3 and J is TRBJ2-5, with 9 bases identical to TRBD2. The V gene's germline CDR1 is MNHEY and CDR2 SVGEGT. After removal of 4 bases from V and 1 base from J, the junction contained 4 bases not matched to a gene. This CDR3 has 15 residues. The chain's CDR3 is CASSSISGSQETQYF. DNA for the CDR3: TGTGCCAGCAGTTCGATTAGCGGGAGCCAAGAGACCCAGTACTTC.

Concerning this clonotype: Compared with germline, one end of the junction differs, possibly owing to a read error. This chain joins TRBV5-1 and TRBJ1-1; D uncertain. Looked up from germline, CDR1 is SGHRS and CDR2 is YFSETQ. CDR3 length equals 13 residues. Here the CDR3 reads CASSFGVGVEAFF. CDR3 DNA: TGTGCCAGCAGCTTTGGGGTCGGGGTTGAAGCTTTCTTT.

This clonotype was detected a few times. V usage is TRBV6-4 and J usage is TRBJ2-6, with D perhaps TRBD2 (5 bases). Deletions cut 0 bases from V and 1 base from J, with 7 bases between. The germline gives CDR1 MRHNA, CDR2 SNTAGT. The CDR3 length is 16 residues. CDR3 in amino acids: CASSDSTGSGANVLTF. The CDR3 nucleotides are TGTGCCAGCAGTGACTCGACGGGGTCTGGGGCCAACGTCCTGACTTTC.

On this clonotype: One end of the junction is discordant with germline, which a read error may explain. The rearrangement links TRBV13 to TRBJ2-5, with D possibly matching TRBD1 (6 bases). Germline V gene sequence: CDR1 PRHDT, CDR2 FYEKMQ (reference sequence). This CDR3 spans 13 amino acids. The CDR3 sequence is CASSLAGAETQYF. For the CDR3, the DNA is TGCGCCAGCAGCTTGGCAGGGGCAGAGACCCAGTACTTC.

This clonotype was seen a handful of times. The chain recombines TRBV19 with TRBJ2-7; TRBD1 matches at 7 bases. J lost 3 bases, V lost 1 base, and 3 bases had no gene match. This CDR3 has 14 residues. The germline V gene has CDR1 LNHDA and CDR2 SQIVND (reference sequence). This CDR3 reads CASSIGQGVYEQYF. The CDR3 region has the DNA TGTGCCAGTAGTATAGGTCAGGGGGTCTACGAGCAGTACTTC. Filled out from reference TRBV19 and TRBJ2-7, the complete variable domain reads DGGITQSPKYLFRKEGQNVTLSCEQNLNHDAMYWYRQDPGQGLRLIYYSQIVNDFQKGDIAEGYSVSREKKESFPLTVTSAQKNPTAFYLCASSIGQGVYEQYFGPGTRLTVT.

A single count supports this clonotype. The chain has TRBV4-3 and TRBJ2-2, with 7 bases that match TRBD2. This CDR3 is 16 amino acids long. V shed 3 bases, J shed 2 bases, and the junction held 6 bases outside the gene matches. The germline V gene has CDR1 LGHNA and CDR2 YSLEER. CDR3 protein: CASSHRSGVNTGELFF. As DNA, the CDR3 is TGCGCCAGCAGCCACCGAAGCGGGGTCAACACCGGGGAGCTGTTTTTT.

This clonotype was detected only a few times. The rearrangement joins TRBV6-5 to TRBJ2-3; 10 positions match TRBD2. Germline assignment: CDR1 MNHEY and CDR2 SVGAGI. The CDR3 sequence is 16 residues long. V shed 6 bases and J 0 bases; nucleotides not matched to a gene: 6. CDR3 residues: CASSRTSGPSTDTQYF. The CDR3 bases are TGTGCCAGCAGCCGGACTAGCGGACCTAGCACAGATACGCAGTATTTT.

This clonotype was recorded a few times. This rearrangement joins TRBV6-5 to TRBJ2-1; 7 bases agree with TRBD1. Germline CDR1 reads MNHEY; CDR2 reads SVGAGI. CDR3 length equals 16 residues. After removal of 6 bases from V and 1 base from J, the junction contained 9 bases not matched to a gene. The CDR3 is CASSLTPGQSYNEQFF. DNA of the CDR3: TGTGCCAGCAGCCTCACTCCGGGACAGTCCTACAATGAGCAGTTCTTC.

The rearrangement uses TRBV27 and TRBJ2-2; the D gene is possibly TRBD1 (5 bases). Germline CDR1 reads MNHEY; CDR2 reads SMNVEV (reference sequence). The V end lost 11 bases, the J end lost 13 bases, and 17 bases lay between the germline ends. This CDR3 region has 11 residues. CDR3 protein: CASSQGRVLFF. The CDR3 DNA reads as TGTGCCTCAAGTCAGGGCCGAGTGCTGTTTTTT.

In this sample, this clonotype turned up a few times. The chain uses TRBV29-1 and TRBJ1-2; 9 bases agree with TRBD1. Germline values: CDR1 SQVTM, CDR2 ANQGSEA. CDR3 length equals 13 residues. V shed 4 bases and J 2 bases; nucleotides not matched to a gene: 2. CDR3 protein: CSVGGTGNYGYTF. CDR3 sequence (DNA): TGCAGCGTTGGGGGGACAGGGAACTATGGCTACACCTTC.

The chain joins TRBV27 to TRBJ2-3, with 8 bases that match TRBD2. This CDR3 contains 19 residues. V gave up 5 bases and J gave up 1 base; unmatched junction bases: 17. Per the germline V gene, CDR1 is MNHEY and CDR2 is SMNVEV (reference sequence). The CDR3 nucleotides are TGTGCCAGCAGTCCATTTGTTGGGATAGCGGGAACGTGCACAGATACGCAGTATTTT. This translates into CASSPFVGIAGTCTDTQYF.

The rearrangement joins TRBV6-1 to TRBJ2-7; no clear D. Deletions cut 2 bases from V and 7 bases from J, with 6 bases between. Looked up from germline, CDR1 is MNHNS and CDR2 is SASEGT. This CDR3 has 11 residues. CDR3 coding DNA: TGTGCCAGCAGTGAATGGAGTGAGCAGTACTTC. Its translation: CASSEWSEQYF.

This chain joins TRBV6-5 and TRBJ2-5, with 11 bases that match TRBD2. Germline CDR1 MNHEY, CDR2 SVGAGI. CDR3 length: 17 residues. V lost 5 bases, J lost 5 bases, and 13 bases stayed unmatched. CDR3 residues: CASSEAFQLAGVETQYF. Written as DNA, the CDR3 is TGTGCCAGCAGTGAAGCGTTTCAACTAGCGGGAGTGGAGACCCAGTACTTC.

The chain links TRBV6-5 to TRBJ1-2, with 10 bases aligning to TRBD1. Germline CDR1 is MNHEY and CDR2 is SVGAGI. Trimming removed 10 bases from V and 6 bases from J; junction bases left unmatched: 8. The CDR3 has 13 residues. The CDR3 is CATLGQGVDGYTF. The CDR3 coding sequence is TGTGCCACCCTCGGACAGGGGGTGGATGGCTACACCTTC.

The chain has TRBV6-5 and TRBJ2-7, with TRBD1 matching 11 bases. J gave up 2 bases and V 5 bases, and 2 bases lay outside the gene matches. Germline-derived CDR1 and CDR2 are MNHEY and SVGAGI. This CDR3 comprises 14 residues. In nucleotides, the CDR3 is TGTGCCAGCAGTCAGGGACAGGGGGCCTACGAGCAGTACTTC. This encodes CASSQGQGAYEQYF.

The chain recombines TRBV6-5 with TRBJ1-4, with TRBD1 as a possible D gene (5 bases). CDR3 length: 15 residues. The V and J ends lost 2 bases and 7 bases respectively, with 14 bases between them. From germline, CDR1 is MNHEY and CDR2 SVGAGI. CDR3 DNA sequence: TGTGCCAGCAGTTACGGGGCAGGGTCAGCTGAAAAACTGTTTTTT. It yields the protein CASSYGAGSAEKLFF.

The V and J genes are TRBV27 and TRBJ2-7; 9 bases line up with TRBD2. CDR1 MNHEY and CDR2 SMNVEV come from the germline V gene (reference sequence). The CDR3 length is 15 residues. V lost 0 bases and J lost 2; bases outside the gene matches: 2. The DNA of the CDR3 is TGTGCCAGCAGTTTATCTCCTAGCGGGACCTACGAGCAGTACTTC. It specifies CASSLSPSGTYEQYF.